The rows below give T cell receptor beta chains drawn from one sample of a study of CD8 T cells in Susac syndrome. TCRdb re-called the immunoSEQ multiplex PCR reads through MiXCR, storing one row per CDR3 protein. This sample has 230,000 or so distinct CDR3 sequences; about 95% occur once, and the top ten carry 0.08% to 0.095%. Sequenced sample: CD4+ T cells from PBMCs. The source is a human donor with multiple sclerosis. CDR3s leave out the opening cysteine and the closing phenylalanine or tryptophan.

v_call	j_call	cdr3_aa
TRBV29-1	TRBJ2-1	SAAPAHSGIYNEQF
TRBV23-1	TRBJ2-7	ASSQLGGMCYEQY
TRBV12-3/TRBV12-4	TRBJ2-5	ASSFSEETQY
TRBV5-1	TRBJ1-6	ASSLSSTGGILGSPLH
TRBV12-3/TRBV12-4	TRBJ2-1	ASRGRQYNEQF
TRBV14	TRBJ2-7	ASSQDYFSSYEQY
TRBV29-1	TRBJ1-2	SVTPNYGYT
TRBV5-1	TRBJ1-4	ASSTSGNEKLF
TRBV6-1	TRBJ2-1	ASSESSRSYNEQF
TRBV9	TRBJ2-1	ASSVEGGWFSEQF
TRBV20-1	TRBJ1-2	SASDPGQGGGGYT
TRBV30	TRBJ1-4	AWSGGGGEKLF
TRBV24-1	TRBJ2-3	ATSDWWTDTQY
TRBV28	TRBJ1-1	ASSSPNWDRWF
TRBV29-1	TRBJ2-1	SGGDSGRAYNEQF
TRBV6-1	TRBJ2-5	ASSEAFARGTQTETQY